This TCR beta chain was sequenced during a study of blood T cells in healthy people across ages. Using a J-beta primer mix together with a sample-barcoded 5' primer, a second PCR was run for about 6 to 11 cycles. The template-switch adaptor, which had 12 random nucleotides, put a tag on each cDNA molecule. TCRdb re-analysed the 5' RACE reads in MiXCR, keeping a single row per CDR3 protein. Of a few hundred thousand distinct CDR3 sequences in the sample, less than 30% were seen once. This clonotype was observed a few times. Germline CDR1 is LGHDT and CDR2 is YNNKEL (reference sequence). The V and J ends lost 3 bases and 6 bases, in that order; junction bases with no gene match: 13. CDR3 length equals 17 residues.

The receptor's source is an older woman in good health. Material: blood. This chain joins TRBV3-1 and TRBJ2-1; 8 nucleotides agree with TRBD1. This chain's CDR3 is CASSHPPSRDRTNEQFF. The CDR3 region has the DNA TGTGCCAGCAGCCATCCCCCCTCTCGGGACAGGACCAATGAGCAGTTCTTC.